The 18 T cell receptor beta chains in this list originate from one sample, sequenced in a study of blood T cell repertoires in COVID-19. Using immunoSEQ multiplex PCR, the repertoire was profiled, and TCRdb retains in-frame clones only, with some absent. The data contain some 110,000 clones, 75% to 90% of them singletons. Sequencing was done on a sample of peripheral blood. The receptors here all came from a man between 65 and 79 years old with acute or convalescent COVID-19.

J is TRBJ1-2 and V is TRBV7-8, with D possibly TRBD1 on 6 matching bases. Germline V CDR1 and CDR2: SGHVS, FQNEAQ. The CDR3 totals 14 residues. V was trimmed by 4 bases and J by 3 bases, leaving 12 bases between them. CDR3 in amino acids: CASSYPDRYYGYTF. As DNA, the CDR3 is TGTGCCAGCAGCTACCCCGACAGGTACTATGGCTACACCTTC.

In regard to this clone: The junction and the germline gene differ at one end; a read error may be behind it. The V and J genes are TRBV30 and TRBJ1-2; maybe TRBD1 (6 bases). This CDR3 region has 14 residues. Germline CDR1 reads GTSNPN; CDR2 reads SVGIG (reference sequence). The CDR3 region is CAWRPTTGSYGHTF. DNA for the CDR3: TGTGCCTGGAGGCCAACAACAGGGTCCTATGGCCACACCTTC. Complete variable domain (other parts from reference TRBV30 and TRBJ1-2): SQTIHQWPATLVQPVGSPLSLECTVEGTSNPNLYWYRQAAGRGLQLLFYSVGIGQISSEVPQNLSASRPQDRQFILSSKKLLLSDSGFYLCAWRPTTGSYGHTFGSGTRLTVV.

This chain joins TRBV5-1 and TRBJ1-4, with 9 bases matching TRBD1. Germline V gene lookup returns CDR1 SGHRS and CDR2 YFSETQ. The CDR3 loop spans 17 amino acids. V trimming: 1 base; J trimming: 0 bases; junction bases outside the gene matches: 4. The CDR3 here is CASSLFGTGTTNEKLFF. CDR3 DNA: TGCGCCAGCAGCTTGTTCGGGACAGGGACAACTAATGAAAAACTGTTTTTT.

The chain is built from TRBV9 and TRBJ2-1; TRBD2 matches 10 bases. J was trimmed by 6 bases and V by 3 bases; bases with no gene match: 15. The CDR3 consists of 18 residues. Germline lookup yields CDR1 SGDLS and CDR2 YYNGEE. The CDR3 nucleotides are TGTGCCAGCAGCGCCGCCAAGACGAGCGGGGGGGCAGGCAATGAGCAGTTCTTC. Protein sequence: CASSAAKTSGGAGNEQFF.

The chain has TRBV19 and TRBJ2-2; 9 nucleotides line up with TRBD1. With V trimmed by 7 bases and J by 3 bases, 9 bases remained unmatched. CDR3 length: 16 residues. Germline V CDR1 and CDR2: LNHDA, SQIVND (reference sequence). CDR3 DNA: TGTGCCAGTACTTCCCAGGACAGGGGATACACCGGGGAGCTGTTTTTT. Translation: CASTSQDRGYTGELFF. Looking up the rest from reference TRBV19 and TRBJ2-2 gives the full variable domain: DGGITQSPKYLFRKEGQNVTLSCEQNLNHDAMYWYRQDPGQGLRLIYYSQIVNDFQKGDIAEGYSVSREKKESFPLTVTSAQKNPTAFYLCASTSQDRGYTGELFFGEGSRLTVL.

V is TRBV4-2 and J is TRBJ2-7; 7 bases fit TRBD2. Germline V gene sequence: CDR1 LGHNA, CDR2 YNFKEQ. With V trimmed by 3 bases and J by 2 bases, 10 bases remained unmatched. The CDR3 extends over 16 amino acids. The CDR3 region has the DNA TGTGCCAGCAGCCACGTCTCCGGGACTACTGCCTACGAGCAGTACTTC. It specifies CASSHVSGTTAYEQYF.

This chain connects TRBV5-6 to TRBJ2-5; tentative D call: TRBD2 (5 bases). The CDR3 has 14 amino acids. From germline, CDR1 is SGHDT and CDR2 YYEEEE. Trimming took off 2 bases at V and 3 bases at J, with 11 bases between the two ends. CDR3 region: CASSLTVGEETQYF. The DNA for the CDR3 is TGTGCCAGCAGCTTAACGGTCGGGGAAGAGACCCAGTACTTC.

The V call is TRBV19, the J call TRBJ1-1, with 7 bases fitting TRBD1. V lost 8 bases, J lost 0 bases, and 9 bases stayed unmatched. Germline V gene sequence: CDR1 LNHDA, CDR2 SQIVND (reference sequence). This CDR3 is 15 amino acids long. CDR3 coding DNA: TGTGCCAGTTCTCGTCTACAGGGGCTGAACACTGAAGCTTTCTTT. It codes for CASSRLQGLNTEAFF.

The rearrangement joins TRBV10-3 to TRBJ2-1, with TRBD2 matching over 9 bases. V lost 4 bases and J lost 1; bases outside the gene matches: 5. CDR3 length: 16 amino acids. Germline V gene sequence: CDR1 ENHRY, CDR2 SYGVKD. CDR3 in amino acids: CAISGRLADSYNEQFF. DNA of the CDR3: TGTGCCATCAGTGGGAGACTAGCGGATTCCTACAATGAGCAGTTCTTC.

The V call is TRBV4-2, the J call TRBJ1-3; 9 bases are a match to TRBD1. CDR1 and CDR2 from the germline V gene are LGHNA and YNFKEQ. V shed 1 base and J 0 bases; nucleotides not matched to a gene: 7. This CDR3 spans 18 amino acids. The CDR3 nucleotides read TGTGCCAGCAGCCAAGTAGGGGGACAGGGCGTCTCTGGAAACACCATATATTTT. Translated, it gives CASSQVGGQGVSGNTIYF.

CDR3 sequence: CASSYSSGESTDTQYF. The CDR3 DNA sequence: TGTGCCAGCAGTTACTCTAGCGGAGAGAGCACAGATACGCAGTATTTT. The V call is TRBV6-2 or TRBV6-3, the J call TRBJ2-3, with D possibly matching TRBD2 (6 bases). V was trimmed by 0 bases and J by 0 bases, leaving 10 bases between them. Looked up from germline, CDR1 is MNHEY and CDR2 is SVGEGT. The CDR3 loop spans 16 amino acids.

This clone was observed a few times. This chain uses TRBV4-1 with TRBJ1-3, with TRBD1 as a possible D gene (5 bases). The germline CDR1 and CDR2 sequences are MGHRA and YSYEKL. Trimming removed 0 bases from V and 4 bases from J, with 16 bases in between. The CDR3 has 17 residues. The DNA for the CDR3 is TGCGCCAGCAGCCAAGAAGGGACTCTCGCGGGGGGAAACACCATATATTTT. This gives the protein CASSQEGTLAGGNTIYF.

In DNA form, the CDR3 reads TGTGCCAGCAGTGAAATAGGGACTGCCTTTCGGTTCTTC. It specifies CASSEIGTAFRFF. The V and J genes are TRBV6-1 and TRBJ2-1; D is possibly TRBD2 (6 bases). This CDR3 has 13 amino acids. V lost 2 bases and J 15 bases, leaving 17 bases between the germline ends. The germline V gene has CDR1 MNHNS and CDR2 SASEGT.

The rearrangement joins TRBV5-8 to TRBJ1-1; D possibly corresponds to TRBD1 (6 bases). CDR1 SGHTS and CDR2 YDEGEE come from the germline V gene. The CDR3 length is 15 residues. V lost 2 bases to trimming and J lost 3 bases, with 14 bases between them. CDR3 sequence reads: CASSLIWGPDTEAFF. The CDR3 bases are TGTGCCAGCAGCTTAATCTGGGGGCCGGACACTGAAGCTTTCTTT.

This chain connects TRBV28 to TRBJ1-2; TRBD1 matches at 7 bases. CDR1 is MDHEN, CDR2 SYDVKM, per germline. There are 12 residues in the CDR3. With V trimmed by 6 bases and J by 4 bases, 2 bases remained unmatched. CDR3 in DNA: TGTGCCAGCAGCCGACAGGGCTATGGCTACACCTTC. Translation: CASSRQGYGYTF.

This sequence joins TRBV28 and TRBJ1-1; TRBD1 aligns across 10 bases. The J segment lost 2 bases and the V segment lost 1 base, leaving 10 bases of the junction unmatched. The CDR3 consists of 18 residues. CDR1 and CDR2 (germline): MDHEN, SYDVKM. In DNA, the CDR3 is TGTGCCAGCAGTTTATCCCGACAGGGGGCGCGAGTAAACACTGAAGCTTTCTTT. Translating it yields CASSLSRQGARVNTEAFF.

The chain links TRBV7-2 to TRBJ2-2; 9 positions agree with TRBD1. CDR3 length: 14 residues. Per germline, CDR1 SGHTA and CDR2 FQGNSA. The V gene end was trimmed by 5 bases and the J gene end by 7 bases; junction bases not matched to a gene: 5. The CDR3 nucleotides read TGTGCCAGCAGCAGGACAGGGGCGGTCGGGGAGCTGTTTTTT. Its protein is CASSRTGAVGELFF.

CDR3 DNA: TGTGCCAGCAGCCAAGACCGATGGAACAGGGGTGATCTCAATGAGCAGTTCTTC. As protein: CASSQDRWNRGDLNEQFF. This chain links TRBV3-1 (or the pseudogene TRBV3-2) with TRBJ2-1, with TRBD1 identical over 7 bases. Germline CDR1 reads LGHDT; CDR2 reads YNNKEL (reference sequence). V shed 0 bases and J 6 bases; nucleotides not matched to a gene: 14. This CDR3 has 18 amino acids.